These 7 T cell receptor beta chains were all obtained from the same sample, sequenced in a study of beta chain features in type 1 diabetes. Study-wide points: Moderate yet significant TCRB CDR3 shortening was seen in Type 1 diabetes patients in all four CD4+ subsets.

Expressed TCRB transcripts got sequenced, as all isolated RNA was reverse transcribed. The repertoire was sequenced with immunoSEQ multiplex PCR; TCRdb's copy has only in-frame clones and lacks some. This table has 280,000 or so clones, roughly 15% appearing once. For these receptors, no antigen is known. Specimen: naive CD4+ T cells from blood. The receptors were gathered from a man between 18 and 29 years old with type 1 diabetes.

In its sample, this clone was seen a few times. The genes are TRBV4-2 and TRBJ2-3, with D possibly TRBD2 on 5 matching bases. Deletions cut 1 base from V and 2 bases from J, with 16 bases between. Per the germline V gene, CDR1 is LGHNA and CDR2 is YNFKEQ. This CDR3 is built from 17 residues. CDR3 residues: CASSQGASRRNTDTQYF. CDR3 DNA: TGTGCCAGCAGCCAAGGGGCCTCCCGGAGGAACACAGATACGCAGTATTTT.

This clone has only a few counts. This chain links TRBV9 with TRBJ2-2; D possibly corresponds to TRBD2 (5 bases). V shed 0 bases and J shed 6 bases, with 12 bases lying between them. There are 15 residues in the CDR3. Germline CDR1 is SGDLS and CDR2 is YYNGEE. CDR3 sequence: CASSVARPRAGELFF. CDR3 nucleotides: TGTGCCAGCAGCGTAGCCCGACCGAGGGCCGGGGAGCTGTTTTTT.

This clone showed up just a few times. The rearrangement joins TRBV5-1 to TRBJ1-1; TRBD1 matches at 7 bases. The CDR3 covers 14 residues. V was pared by 3 bases and J by 5 bases, with 7 bases of the junction left unmatched. The germline CDR1 and CDR2 sequences are SGHRS and YFSETQ. CDR3 bases: TGCGCCAGCAGCTCACAGGGGCGAGAGACTGAAGCTTTCTTT. This translates into CASSSQGRETEAFF.

The chain recombines TRBV28 with TRBJ2-3; 8 bases agree with TRBD2. There are 18 residues in the CDR3. The germline V gene encodes CDR1 MDHEN and CDR2 SYDVKM. V trimming: 4 bases; J trimming: 6 bases; junction bases outside the gene matches: 18. CDR3 nucleotide sequence: TGTGCCAGCAGTTCTCTCGAGAACCCGGGACTAGATTCGGATACGCAGTATTTT. Protein sequence: CASSSLENPGLDSDTQYF.

This clone was picked up a small number of times. CDR3 coding DNA: TGTGACCTCCAGGGGGTCTCCTATGGCTACACCTTC. Amino acid sequence: CDLQGVSYGYTF. V is TRBV25-1 and J is TRBJ1-2; 7 bases are shared with TRBD1. The germline CDR1 and CDR2 sequences are MGHDK and SYGVNS. The CDR3 runs 12 residues.

The V call is TRBV5-6, the J call TRBJ1-1; TRBD1 might be the D (5 bases). The CDR3 covers 11 residues. Germline CDR1 and CDR2: SGHDT and YYEEEE. V was pared by 5 bases and J by 8 bases, with 10 bases between. The chain's CDR3 is CASSGWTEAFF. CDR3 nucleotides: TGTGCCAGCAGTGGTTGGACAGAAGCTTTCTTT.

This clone was recorded a few times. The V and J genes are TRBV7-9 and TRBJ2-5; 8 bases match TRBD2. After removal of 3 bases from V and 4 bases from J, the junction contained 4 bases not matched to a gene. This CDR3 has 14 amino acids. The germline V gene encodes CDR1 SEHNR and CDR2 FQNEAQ (reference sequence). The CDR3 DNA sequence: TGTGCCAGCAGCTTTCAGACTAGCGCAGAGACCCAGTACTTC. Translated: CASSFQTSAETQYF.